The 21 T cell receptor beta chains below all came from one sample that was sequenced in a study of blood T cells in healthy people across ages. The second PCR ran roughly 6 to 11 cycles with a sample-barcoded 5' primer and J-beta primers. TCRdb used MiXCR to reprocess the 5' RACE reads, holding one entry per CDR3 protein. The sample includes 650,000 or so distinct CDR3 sequences, 40% to 65% of them seen just once. The sequencing input was blood. These receptors came from a woman of 80 years or more in good health.

This rearrangement joins TRBV4-1 to TRBJ2-4; TRBD1 matches at 9 bases. The closer fit of TRBJ2-7 to the DNA end suggests the J call may be wrong. The CDR3 totals 13 residues. Germline CDR1 reads MGHRA; CDR2 reads YSYEKL. CDR3 residues: CASSHGQGNEQYF. CDR3 nucleotides: TGCGCCAGCAGCCACGGACAGGGGAACGAGCAGTACTTC.

The chain recombines TRBV29-1 with TRBJ2-5; 9 bases align to TRBD1. The CDR3 has 13 residues. J gave up 10 bases and V 5 bases, and 11 bases lay outside the gene matches. In germline, CDR1 is SQVTM, CDR2 ANQGSEA. The CDR3 region is CSVRFGGQGNQYF. In DNA, the CDR3 is TGCAGCGTTCGGTTTGGGGGACAGGGAAACCAGTACTTC.

At least ten counts were recorded for this clonotype. This chain links TRBV4-1 with TRBJ2-1; D gene unclear. V was cut by 0 bases and J by 13 bases, with 13 bases left in between. The germline V gene encodes CDR1 MGHRA and CDR2 YSYEKL. The CDR3 totals 13 residues. CDR3 in DNA: TGCGCCAGCAGCCAAGAACGGCCTACCCACCAGTTCTTC. Translation gives CASSQERPTHQFF.

The rearrangement joins TRBV20-1 to TRBJ2-7; D may match TRBD1 or TRBD2 (5 bases each). The DNA end lines up better with TRBJ2-5; the J call may be wrong. Germline V gene lookup returns CDR1 DFQATT and CDR2 SNEGSKA (reference sequence). The CDR3 sequence is 13 residues long. CDR3 protein: CSATRDGMETQYF. The CDR3 nucleotides read TGCAGTGCCACTCGGGACGGGATGGAGACCCAGTACTTC.

The chain employs TRBV9 and TRBJ2-4, with a possible D match to TRBD1 (5 bases). Germline V gene data show CDR1 as SGDLS and CDR2 as YYNGEE. There are 14 residues in the CDR3. V dropped 3 bases and J dropped 4 bases, with 11 bases sitting between them. CDR3 DNA: TGTGCCAGCAGCGCGCCAGGGTCGAAAAACATTCAGTACTTC. It specifies CASSAPGSKNIQYF.

CDR3 sequence reads: CASSKDLNYGYTF. Here the CDR3 DNA reads TGTGCCAGCAGCAAGGACCTTAACTATGGCTACACCTTC. The V call is TRBV21-1, the J call TRBJ1-2. TRBV21-1 is designated a pseudogene. This CDR3 has 13 amino acids.

At least ten counts were recorded for this clonotype. The rearrangement links TRBV5-1 to TRBJ2-7; maybe TRBD1 (5 bases). This CDR3 is 13 amino acids long. Germline V gene sequence: CDR1 SGHRS, CDR2 YFSETQ. V lost 2 bases and J lost 4, with 10 bases in between. The CDR3 DNA reads as TGCGCCAGCAGCTTCCAGGGTATATACGAGCAGTACTTC. As protein: CASSFQGIYEQYF.

The rearrangement links TRBV29-1 to TRBJ2-1, with D possibly matching TRBD2 (5 bases). Germline-derived CDR1 and CDR2 are SQVTM and ANQGSEA. Trimming pared 4 bases from V and 0 bases from J, leaving 13 bases between. The CDR3 covers 15 residues. The CDR3 sequence is CSVGALGSSYNEQFF. For the CDR3, the DNA is TGCAGCGTTGGTGCACTAGGGTCCTCCTACAATGAGCAGTTCTTC.

A few counts support this clonotype. The chain combines TRBV7-6 with TRBJ2-5; D may be TRBD1 (5 bases). The CDR3 runs 14 residues. Trimming removed 6 bases at V and 11 bases at J, with 22 bases between. CDR1 is SGHVS and CDR2 is FNYEAQ in the germline V gene. CDR3 bases: TGTGCCAGCAGTCCAAGACAGTCCTCCTACGTGCAGTACTTC. Translated: CASSPRQSSYVQYF.

This clonotype was seen at least ten times. The V and J genes are TRBV4-1 and TRBJ2-1; no firm D call. CDR3 length: 15 residues. The ends were cut back, 0 bases at V and 7 bases at J, with 13 bases in the middle. Germline loops: CDR1 MGHRA, CDR2 YSYEKL. DNA for the CDR3: TGCGCCAGCAGCCAAGAGCTCTCCGGGCGGAATGAGCAGTTCTTC. Its translation: CASSQELSGRNEQFF.

The V call is TRBV6-5, the J call TRBJ2-2, with D perhaps being TRBD1 or TRBD2 (5 bases each). The V end was cut by 4 bases, the J end by 7 bases, with 10 bases between. This CDR3 region has 13 residues. Germline V gene data show CDR1 as MNHEY and CDR2 as SVGAGI. The CDR3 DNA sequence: TGTGCCAGCAGTTGCTCGGGGCTCGGGGAGCTGTTTTTT. It is translated as CASSCSGLGELFF.

There are a few counts of this clonotype. The V gene is TRBV7-9, the J gene TRBJ2-1; possible D gene TRBD1, 6 bases. Germline values: CDR1 SEHNR, CDR2 FQNEAQ (reference sequence). The CDR3 spans 12 residues. The V gene lost 5 bases and the J gene lost 10 bases, with 12 bases spanning the gap. CDR3 DNA sequence: TGTGCCAGCAGCATTGGGACAAGGGAGCAGTTCTTC. Its protein product is CASSIGTREQFF.

This clonotype was recorded at least ten times. One end of the junction does not line up with germline, which may come from a read error. The chain is built from TRBV7-3 and TRBJ2-1, with a tentative D call TRBD2 (6 bases). This CDR3 region has 14 residues. The germline V gene has CDR1 SGHTA and CDR2 FQGTGA. CDR3 nucleotide sequence: TGCGCCAGCAGCTTGGTTGGAGGGGACAATGAGCAGTTCTTC. Protein sequence: CASSLVGGDNEQFF.

This clonotype has at least ten counts. The chain recombines TRBV20-1 with TRBJ2-3; TRBD2 agrees at 8 bases. Germline V gives CDR1 DFQATT, CDR2 SNEGSKA (reference sequence). V shed 4 bases, J shed 6 bases, and the junction held 9 bases outside the gene matches. CDR3 length: 14 residues. The CDR3 region has the DNA TGCAGTGCTATCCCGGGAGGGCGGAGGGATACGCAGTATTTT. Its protein is CSAIPGGRRDTQYF.

The rearrangement uses TRBV5-5 and TRBJ2-7, with no clear D. This CDR3 has 17 residues. Looked up from germline, CDR1 is SGHKS and CDR2 is YYEKEE (reference sequence). V lost 1 base and J lost 3, with 20 bases in between. For the CDR3, the DNA is TGTGCCAGCAGCTTGTCCCCGGACGCCGACGGGTTCTACGAGCAGTACTTC. It translates to CASSLSPDADGFYEQYF.

This clonotype has only a few counts. In DNA, the CDR3 is TGTGCCAGCAGCTCAACAGGGTCAGGAAACTATGGCTACACCTTC. This translates into CASSSTGSGNYGYTF. V is TRBV12-3 or TRBV12-4 and J is TRBJ1-2, with D possibly TRBD1 on 6 matching bases. V was pared by 6 bases and J by 2 bases, with 16 bases between. This CDR3 has 15 amino acids.

This clonotype was detected once. A much larger clonotype is one base distant, so this may be a read error. This CDR3 is missing its conserved last phenylalanine or tryptophan, likely due to a read error. The CDR3 here is CASSWTTSAQETQYS. CDR3 DNA: TGCGCCAGCAGCTGGACAACTAGCGCCCAAGAGACCCAGTACTCC. This chain connects TRBV5-1 to TRBJ2-5; 7 bases map to TRBD2. This CDR3 comprises 15 residues. Germline CDR1 is SGHRS and CDR2 is YFSETQ. Trimming took 3 bases from V and 1 from J; bases not matched to a gene: 6.

About this clonotype: Being one base from a much bigger clone, this may be a read error. As DNA, the CDR3 is TGTGCCAGCAGCCGATCGAGACAGGGGACAGATACGCAGTATTTT. The encoded protein is CASSRSRQGTDTQYF. This sequence joins TRBV12-3 or TRBV12-4 and TRBJ2-3; 8 bases agree with TRBD1. The CDR3 is 15 amino acids. V dropped 6 bases and J dropped 3; count of bases not matched to a gene: 8.

This clonotype was observed many times. The CDR3 region has the DNA TGTGCCAGCAGTTTGGGGCAGGCGGGCACAGATACGCAGTATTTT. Translated: CASSLGQAGTDTQYF. This chain connects TRBV6-6 to TRBJ2-3; D might be TRBD1 (5 bases). CDR1 and CDR2 (germline): MNHNY, SVGAGI (reference sequence). Trimming took 4 bases from V and 1 from J, leaving 12 bases between them. The CDR3 length is 15 residues.

The gene calls are TRBV20-1 and TRBJ2-7; D is unclear. V lost 3 bases to trimming and J lost 5 bases, with 11 bases between them. The CDR3 contains 12 residues. Germline CDR1 and CDR2: DFQATT and SNEGSKA (reference sequence). The CDR3, as DNA: TGCAGTGCTAGTGCTGGCTTCAACGAGCAGTACTTC. This encodes CSASAGFNEQYF.

This clonotype was counted ten times or more. The CDR3 is CSARREARRREGKDTQYF. CDR3 sequence (DNA): TGCAGTGCTAGACGCGAAGCCCGACGGCGGGAGGGGAAAGATACGCAGTATTTT. The chain links TRBV20-1 to TRBJ2-3; 9 bases are a match to TRBD2. The CDR3 has 18 residues. CDR1 DFQATT and CDR2 SNEGSKA come from the germline V gene (reference sequence). V lost 2 bases and J lost 5; bases outside the gene matches: 17.